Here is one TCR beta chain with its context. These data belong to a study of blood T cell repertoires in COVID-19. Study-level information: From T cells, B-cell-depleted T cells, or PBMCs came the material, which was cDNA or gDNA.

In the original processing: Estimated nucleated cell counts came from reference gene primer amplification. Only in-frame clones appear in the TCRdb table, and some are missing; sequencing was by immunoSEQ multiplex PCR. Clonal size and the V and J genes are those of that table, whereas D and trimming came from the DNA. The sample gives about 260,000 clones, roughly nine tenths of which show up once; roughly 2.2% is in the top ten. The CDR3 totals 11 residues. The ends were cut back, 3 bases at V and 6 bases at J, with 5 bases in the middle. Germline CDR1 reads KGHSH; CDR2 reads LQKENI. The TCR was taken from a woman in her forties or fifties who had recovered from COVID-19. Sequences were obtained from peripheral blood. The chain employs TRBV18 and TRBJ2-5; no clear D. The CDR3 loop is CASSPLQTQYF. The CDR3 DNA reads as TGTGCCAGCTCACCCCTCCAGACCCAGTACTTC.